The rows below give T cell receptor beta chains drawn from one sample of a study of human T cells and chemical hapten exposure. TCRdb analysed the RACE reads with MiXCR anew, one entry per CDR3 protein. The data hold 130,000 or so distinct CDR3 sequences, with 11% observed a single time. Here the sequenced sample was whole blood, taken in connection with sensitization to the hapten diphenylcyclopropenone (DPC). All receptors come from a woman aged 45-60 years with alopecia areata. Some clones in this sample may be carry-over from other donors' samples. CDR3s include the opening cysteine and the closing phenylalanine or tryptophan. The order of the fields is V gene, D gene, clone size, J gene, CDR3 DNA, CDR3 protein. A D gene is named only where the DNA matches it firmly. Clone sizes are given selectively: once, few, many, or a class where the clone is expanded.

TRBV5-1	.	.	TRBJ1-1	TGCGCCAGCAGCTTGGGGGGCTTGAACACTGAAGCTTTCTTT	CASSLGGLNTEAFF
TRBV29-1	.	.	TRBJ1-2	TGCAGCGTTGACCCCCGGGACTCTGGCTACACCTTC	CSVDPRDSGYTF
TRBV25-1	.	.	TRBJ2-5	TGTGCCAGCAGTGCGCCGGGCAGTCAAGAGACCCAGTACTTC	CASSAPGSQETQYF
TRBV29-1	.	few	TRBJ1-4	TGCAGCGTTGAGGCACAGGGAGGGTATGGAAAACTGTTTTTT	CSVEAQGGYGKLFF
TRBV7-8	.	.	TRBJ1-1	TGTGCCAGCAGCCCACCAGGGGTAAGGGACACTGAAGCTTTCTTT	CASSPPGVRDTEAFF
TRBV7-3	.	many	TRBJ2-1	TGTGCCAGCAGCTTTTCCGGGAGCTCCTACAATGAGCAGTTCTTC	CASSFSGSSYNEQFF
TRBV5-6	.	.	TRBJ1-2	TGTGCCAGCAGCTTGGGTCGTGGGTATGGCTACACCTTC	CASSLGRGYGYTF
TRBV4-1	TRBD1	few	TRBJ2-4	TGCGCCAGCAGCCAAGATTCGATCAGGGACAGGGTGCTAGCCAAAAACATTCAGTACTTC	CASSQDSIRDRVLAKNIQYF
TRBV7-9	.	.	TRBJ2-2	TGTGCCACCCGGGACACCGGGGAGCTGTTTTTT	CATRDTGELFF
TRBV5-1	TRBD2	.	TRBJ2-7	TGCGCCAGCAGCGGCAAAACAGCGGGGGTTTCCGAGCAGTACTTC	CASSGKTAGVSEQYF
TRBV12-3/TRBV12-4	.	many	TRBJ1-2	TGTGCCAGCAGTCCAGGACACCAAAGTCTCAATGGCTACACCTTC	CASSPGHQSLNGYTF
TRBV2	.	few	TRBJ1-2	TGTGCCAGTCAGGTAGAGGGCTATGGCTACACCTTC	CASQVEGYGYTF
TRBV29-1	.	many	TRBJ1-5	TGCAGCGTTGTCCTCGGGATGGGCAATCAGCCCCAGCATTTT	CSVVLGMGNQPQHF
TRBV5-1	TRBD2	.	TRBJ2-7	TGCGCCAGCAGCGGGGGACTAGCCGACGAGCAGTACTTC	CASSGGLADEQYF
TRBV7-8	.	few	TRBJ1-1	TGTGCCAGCAGCTCCCCGTCGGTGAACACTGAAGCTTTCTTT	CASSSPSVNTEAFF
TRBV10-3	TRBD1	many	TRBJ2-7	TGTGCCAACCGGGGGACAGGGTCCGACGAGCAGTACTTC	CANRGTGSDEQYF
TRBV6-5	.	few	TRBJ2-7	TGTGCCAGCAGTTTCCTTTCGGTAGGGGGGGGGAACTACGAGCAGTACTTC	CASSFLSVGGGNYEQYF
TRBV6-5	.	.	TRBJ1-5	TGTGCCAGCAGCCCCCAGCATAGCAATCAGCCCCAGCATTTT	CASSPQHSNQPQHF
TRBV12-3/TRBV12-4	.	few	TRBJ2-7	TGTGCCAGCAGTTTAGGAGCAGGGGCCTACGAGCAGTACTTC	CASSLGAGAYEQYF
TRBV5-1	TRBD2	.	TRBJ2-5	TGCGCCAGCAGCTTAATGACCGGGACTAGGCCAGAAACCCAGTACTTC	CASSLMTGTRPETQYF
TRBV9	.	few	TRBJ1-3	TGTGCCAGCAGCCCCCCCGTGGAGGACACCATATATTTT	CASSPPVEDTIYF
TRBV18	.	many	TRBJ2-2	TGTGCCACCCCAGGGACCCTAAACACCGGGGAGCTGTTTTTT	CATPGTLNTGELFF
TRBV4-2	.	many	TRBJ1-1	TGTGCCAGCAGCCAAGATGGGCAGAACACTGAAGCTTTCTTT	CASSQDGQNTEAFF
TRBV30	.	.	TRBJ1-1	TGTGCCTGGACATCCGGGGCCCAGAACACTGAAGCTTTCTTT	CAWTSGAQNTEAFF
TRBV21-1	.	few	TRBJ2-7	TGTGCCAGCAGCCACCGGGACAGAGGAGCCTACGAGCAGTACTTC	CASSHRDRGAYEQYF
TRBV12-5	TRBD1	few	TRBJ2-1	TGTGCTAGTGGTTTGGTACTCAGGGGGCAGGGTGAGCAGTTCTTC	CASGLVLRGQGEQFF
TRBV24-1	.	.	TRBJ2-5	TGTGCCACCAGTGATTTTCCGTGGGAAGGGGAAGAGACCCAGTACTTC	CATSDFPWEGEETQYF
TRBV12-3/TRBV12-4	.	.	TRBJ2-2	TGTGCCAGCAGTTTAGAGGCCGGGGCCGGGGAGCTGTTTTTT	CASSLEAGAGELFF
TRBV29-1	.	.	TRBJ2-1	TGCAGCGTTGTGATCTTCAATGAGCAGTTCTTC	CSVVIFNEQFF
TRBV20-1	TRBD1	few	TRBJ1-2	TGCAGTGCTAGAGGGGGACAGGGCTATGGCTACACCTTC	CSARGGQGYGYTF
TRBV13	.	.	TRBJ2-6	TGTGCCAGCAGCTCGCCCATTTCGGCGGGCTCTGGGGCCAACGTCCTGACTTTC	CASSSPISAGSGANVLTF
TRBV2	.	few	TRBJ2-7	TGTGCCAGCAGTGGGGGCGGGGTTCCCTACGAGCAGTACTTC	CASSGGGVPYEQYF
TRBV12-3/TRBV12-4	.	.	TRBJ1-5	TGTGCCAGCAGCTTGGATCAGCCCCAGCATTTT	CASSLDQPQHF
TRBV6-1	.	.	TRBJ1-6	TGTGCCAGCAGTGATGGGACGGCGAATTCACCCCTCCACTTT	CASSDGTANSPLHF
TRBV7-9	TRBD2	many	TRBJ2-7	TGTGCCAGCAGCGTCCCCCCTAGCGGGGGCTACGAGCAGTACTTC	CASSVPPSGGYEQYF
TRBV4-1	.	many	TRBJ2-3	TGCGCCAGCAGCCAAGGCCCCCCCCCTAGCACAGATACGCAGTATTTT	CASSQGPPPSTDTQYF
TRBV2	TRBD1	few	TRBJ2-3	TGTGCCAGCAGGAAAAGAGGGGGCGCTGATACGCAGTATTTT	CASRKRGGADTQYF
TRBV29-1	TRBD1	many	TRBJ1-2	TGCAGCGTTCCGGGACAGGGGGAGAGTGGCTACACCTTC	CSVPGQGESGYTF
TRBV7-9	TRBD1	few	TRBJ1-2	TGTGCCAGCAGCCTTCTGGACAGGGACTATGGCTACACCTTC	CASSLLDRDYGYTF
TRBV15	.	few	TRBJ1-2	TGTGCCACCAGCGTAAAACCCGGCCTGGGCTACACCTTC	CATSVKPGLGYTF
TRBV15	TRBD2	.	TRBJ2-3	TGTGCCACCAGTGGGACTAGCGTCACAGATACGCAGTATTTT	CATSGTSVTDTQYF
TRBV6-1	.	many	TRBJ2-4	TGTGCCAGCAGTGAAGACAGAACCTACCTAGCCAAAAACATTCAGTACTTC	CASSEDRTYLAKNIQYF
TRBV20-1	TRBD2	few	TRBJ2-3	TGCAGTGCTAAGACTAGCGGGGGCAGAGATACGCAGTATTTT	CSAKTSGGRDTQYF
TRBV27	.	few	TRBJ2-3	TGTGCCAGCAGTACGGGGTGGAGGCAGTATTTT	CASSTGWRQYF
TRBV12-3/TRBV12-4	.	few	TRBJ1-2	TGTGCCAGCAGTTTAGGTCAGGGGAACTATGGCTACACCTTC	CASSLGQGNYGYTF
TRBV4-1	.	.	TRBJ2-1	TGCGCCAGCAGCCATGAAGGGTTTGACTCCTACAATGAGCAGTTCTTC	CASSHEGFDSYNEQFF
TRBV9	TRBD1	few	TRBJ1-1	TGTGCCAGCAGCGTAGGGGACAGTGAAGCTTTCTTT	CASSVGDSEAFF
TRBV2	TRBD1	.	TRBJ1-6	TGTGCCAGCAGAGCCCCGCCCCGACAGGGGGCGATCTATAATTCACCCCTCCACTTT	CASRAPPRQGAIYNSPLHF